A selection of T cell receptor beta chains follows, all from one sample in a study of metastatic and nonmetastatic thyroid tumors. TCRdb re-clonotyped the PCR reads through MiXCR. Counted here are tens of thousands of clones, 15% to 20% occurring once; the ten biggest clones make up around 4.4%. Sequencing used blood. These TCRs come from a female donor with papillary thyroid cancer or a benign thyroid nodule (not recorded which). Some clones in this sample may be carry-over from other donors' samples. Each CDR3 is given with its conserved first and last residue. Each record gives: clone size, J gene, V gene, D gene, CDR3 protein, CDR3 DNA. D genes are given only for firm matches. Clone size, where shown, is once, few, many, or a class for clones that have expanded.

>few|TRBJ1-6|TRBV27|.
CASNYRARDSPLHF
TGTGCCAGCAATTACCGAGCCCGGGATTCACCCCTCCACTTT
>many|TRBJ2-3|TRBV7-9|.
CASSLEGLDTQYF
TGTGCCAGCAGCTTAGAGGGTTTGGATACGCAGTATTTT
>many|TRBJ2-1|TRBV27|TRBD1
CASSLRTGTYNEQFF
TGTGCCAGCAGTTTACGGACAGGGACCTACAATGAGCAGTTCTTC
>many|TRBJ2-3|TRBV5-1|TRBD2
CASSTWTSGRPSSTDTQYF
TGCGCCAGCAGCACCTGGACTAGCGGGAGGCCCTCTAGTACAGATACGCAGTATTTT
>many|TRBJ2-1|TRBV4-1|TRBD2
CASLGLAGGHSSYNEQFF
TGCGCCAGTCTAGGACTAGCGGGAGGTCATAGCTCCTACAATGAGCAGTTCTTC
>many|TRBJ2-2|TRBV7-6|.
CASRWTATGELFF
TGTGCCAGCCGTTGGACGGCCACCGGGGAGCTGTTTTTT
>many|TRBJ1-1|TRBV4-2|.
CASSQDTAGTEAFF
TGTGCCAGCAGCCAAGACACAGCGGGGACTGAAGCTTTCTTT
>.|TRBJ1-3|TRBV7-9|.
CTSSLSGFSGNTIYF
TGTACCAGCAGCTTAAGCGGGTTCTCTGGAAACACCATATATTTT
>many|TRBJ1-5|TRBV6-1|.
CASSRVGSNQPQHF
TGTGCCAGCAGTAGGGTAGGTAGCAATCAGCCCCAGCATTTT
>many|TRBJ2-5|TRBV7-8|.
CASTRGLSETQYF
TGTGCCAGCACCCGCGGACTATCCGAGACCCAGTACTTC
>.|TRBJ2-7|TRBV15|TRBD1
CATSRDCPSDRGHVEQYF
TGTGCCACCAGCAGAGATTGCCCCTCGGACAGGGGGCACGTCGAGCAGTACTTC
>many|TRBJ1-1|TRBV29-1|.
CSVDPGFTRTEAFF
TGCAGCGTTGACCCGGGATTTACGAGGACTGAAGCTTTCTTT
>.|TRBJ2-7|TRBV20-1|TRBD2
CSATTSGPSYEQYF
TGCAGTGCGACTACTAGCGGGCCCTCCTACGAGCAGTACTTC
>many|TRBJ2-1|TRBV27|TRBD2
CASSLLAGSSYNEQFF
TGTGCCAGCAGTTTGTTAGCGGGGAGCTCCTACAATGAGCAGTTCTTC
>.|TRBJ2-7|TRBV11-2|TRBD2
CASGLAGTSTSPRYF
TGTGCCAGCGGCTTAGCCGGGACTAGCACCTCTCCCCGGTACTTC
>many|TRBJ2-1|TRBV11-2|TRBD2
CASSYPAGNSHEQFF
TGTGCCAGCAGCTACCCAGCGGGAAATAGCCATGAGCAGTTCTTC
>many|TRBJ2-1|TRBV20-1|TRBD2
CSAYHGGDEQFF
TGCAGTGCTTACCACGGGGGGGATGAGCAGTTCTTC
>medium-sized|TRBJ2-7|TRBV6-1|TRBD1
CASSSDDRVSIYEQYF
TGTGCCAGCAGTTCCGACGACAGGGTGTCAATCTACGAGCAGTACTTC
>many|TRBJ1-2|TRBV19|TRBD1
CASKGQGASGYTF
TGTGCCAGCAAGGGACAGGGGGCTAGTGGCTACACCTTC
>many|TRBJ1-5|TRBV28|.
CASSSRVSGQPQHF
TGTGCCAGCAGTTCACGGGTATCTGGTCAGCCCCAGCATTTT
>.|TRBJ2-1|TRBV2|TRBD2
CASSRTSGNNEQFF
TGTGCCAGCAGTCGTACTAGCGGTAACAATGAGCAGTTCTTC
>many|TRBJ2-1|TRBV24-1|TRBD1
CATGRTGAYNEQFF
TGTGCCACCGGACGGACAGGGGCCTACAATGAGCAGTTCTTC
>many|TRBJ2-4|TRBV20-1|.
CSARDPMAYGAKNIQYF
TGCAGTGCTAGAGATCCCATGGCCTATGGGGCCAAAAACATTCAGTACTTC
>many|TRBJ1-4|TRBV15|.
CATSRGTVFANEKLFF
TGTGCCACCAGCAGAGGAACAGTGTTCGCTAATGAAAAACTGTTTTTT
>many|TRBJ2-2|TRBV6-6|TRBD2
CASKPSGRKGSNTGELFF
TGTGCCAGTAAACCTAGCGGGAGAAAGGGATCGAACACCGGGGAGCTGTTTTTT
>many|TRBJ2-1|TRBV4-1|TRBD2
CASSQGRAGTYNEQFF
TGCGCCAGCAGCCAAGGGAGAGCGGGAACCTACAATGAGCAGTTCTTC
>.|TRBJ2-3|TRBV25-1|.
CASSAGDPQYF
TGTGCCAGCAGTGCAGGGGATCCGCAGTATTTT
>many|TRBJ1-4|TRBV12-3/TRBV12-4|TRBD1
CASSPNRDRPNEKLFF
TGTGCCAGCAGTCCCAACAGGGACAGACCTAATGAAAAACTGTTTTTT
>many|TRBJ2-2|TRBV10-3|TRBD2
CAISAIAGVGAGELFF
TGTGCCATCAGTGCCATAGCGGGAGTGGGAGCCGGGGAGCTGTTTTTT
>many|TRBJ2-5|TRBV7-9|.
CASKAEGYQETQYF
TGTGCCAGCAAAGCAGAGGGTTACCAAGAGACCCAGTACTTC
>.|TRBJ2-2|TRBV5-1|.
CASSETGRELFF
TGCGCCAGCAGCGAAACAGGTCGGGAGCTGTTTTTT
>many|TRBJ2-7|TRBV7-9|TRBD2
CASELAGKYEQYF
TGTGCCAGCGAACTAGCGGGAAAATACGAGCAGTACTTC
>many|TRBJ2-1|TRBV20-1|.
CSGGTFMVANEQFF
TGCAGTGGAGGGACTTTTATGGTGGCCAATGAGCAGTTCTTC
>.|TRBJ2-7|TRBV12-3/TRBV12-4|.
CAIGQGYEQYF
TGTGCCATCGGGCAGGGTTACGAGCAGTACTTC
>many|TRBJ2-7|TRBV5-6|TRBD1
CASSLRGGTGISEQYF
TGTGCCAGCAGCTTGCGTGGCGGGACAGGGATTTCCGAGCAGTACTTC
>many|TRBJ2-7|TRBV18|.
CASSRAGSSYEQYF
TGTGCCAGCTCACGTGCAGGGAGCTCCTACGAGCAGTACTTC
>many|TRBJ2-5|TRBV19|TRBD2
CASKPDGTSGYQETQYF
TGTGCCAGTAAACCAGACGGGACTAGCGGATACCAAGAGACCCAGTACTTC
>many|TRBJ1-2|TRBV9|.
CASSGPGGTRDGYTF
TGTGCCAGCAGCGGGCCGGGGGGAACAAGAGATGGCTACACCTTC
>.|TRBJ2-7|TRBV30|TRBD1
CAWSPTGGSLEQYF
TGTGCCTGGAGTCCGACAGGGGGTTCTTTGGAGCAGTACTTC
>many|TRBJ1-4|TRBV6-1|.
CASTSGFATNEKLFF
TGTGCCAGCACCAGTGGGTTTGCAACTAATGAAAAACTGTTTTTT
>few|TRBJ2-2|TRBV20-1|TRBD2
CSARVVGRAAGELFF
TGCAGTGCTAGGGTGGTCGGGAGGGCCGCCGGGGAGCTGTTTTTT
>many|TRBJ2-2|TRBV9|.
CASTQWGTGELFF
TGTGCCAGCACCCAATGGGGCACCGGGGAGCTGTTTTTT
>many|TRBJ2-3|TRBV6-2/TRBV6-3|TRBD2
CASGTSAPTDTQYF
TGTGCCAGCGGGACTAGCGCTCCGACAGATACGCAGTATTTT
>many|TRBJ2-2|TRBV6-6|.
CASSYTGPLTGELFF
TGTGCCAGCAGTTACACAGGGCCCCTAACCGGGGAGCTGTTTTTT
>many|TRBJ2-2|TRBV7-6|.
CASSPGALAAGELFF
TGTGCCAGCAGCCCCGGGGCCCTAGCCGCCGGGGAGCTGTTTTTT
>many|TRBJ1-1|TRBV19|.
CASSMVGGGYTEAFF
TGTGCCAGTAGTATGGTAGGGGGAGGGTATACTGAAGCTTTCTTT
>few|TRBJ2-5|TRBV24-1|TRBD2
CATSDLAGASETQYF
TGTGCCACCAGTGATTTGGCGGGAGCGAGTGAGACCCAGTACTTC
>many|TRBJ1-1|TRBV29-1|TRBD1
CSGGQGNTEAFF
TGCAGCGGCGGACAGGGGAACACTGAAGCTTTCTTT
>.|TRBJ2-1|TRBV20-1|TRBD1
CSARVGGQARNEQFF
TGCAGTGCTAGGGTCGGGGGACAGGCCAGAAATGAGCAGTTCTTC